The sequence of this TCR beta chain was determined in a study of blood T cells in healthy people across ages. A J-beta primer mix and a sample-barcoded 5' primer were used in a second PCR of about 7 to 12 cycles. TCRdb fed the 5' RACE reads into MiXCR, producing one record per CDR3 protein. This table holds about 1.4 million distinct CDR3 sequences, around 55% found once. CDR3 length: 16 amino acids. J lost 0 bases, V lost 6 bases, and 7 bases had no gene match. This receptor was identified in a man younger than 35 in good health. The chain joins TRBV12-3 or TRBV12-4 to TRBJ2-2, with TRBD1 matching over 7 bases. Sequenced: blood. The CDR3 sequence: CASSYAGTANTGELFF. DNA for the CDR3: TGTGCCAGCAGCTACGCCGGGACAGCGAACACCGGGGAGCTGTTTTTT.